A single sample gave rise to the 26 T cell receptor beta chains below, sequenced in a study of cytomegalovirus exposure and HLA in healthy donors. Use of 60 Vbeta and 13 Jbeta primers characterized the PCR. Generated by immunoSEQ multiplex PCR, the TCRdb table keeps only in-frame clones and is missing some. This table has about 190,000 clones, about 69% appearing once. Sequenced sample: PBMCs. All receptors come from a man aged 30 to 45 in good health and CMV-seropositive.

This clone was recorded a few times. The chain combines TRBV27 with TRBJ2-1, with 7 bases matching TRBD1. The J segment lost 0 bases and the V segment lost 7 bases, leaving 6 bases of the junction unmatched. The CDR3 contains 15 residues. Germline CDR1 MNHEY, CDR2 SMNVEV (reference sequence). CDR3 coding DNA: TGTGCCAGCATGGACCGACAGGGCTCCTACAATGAGCAGTTCTTC. Its protein is CASMDRQGSYNEQFF.

V is TRBV5-6 and J is TRBJ1-4, with no clear D. The CDR3 length is 13 residues. The V end lost 5 bases, the J end lost 6 bases, and 11 bases lay between the germline ends. The germline gives CDR1 SGHDT, CDR2 YYEEEE. CDR3 bases: TGTGCCAGCAGACGGACTACAGATGAAAAACTGTTTTTT. Translated: CASRRTTDEKLFF.

The V and J genes are TRBV27 and TRBJ2-7, with TRBD1 as a possible D gene (5 bases). Germline-derived CDR1 and CDR2 are MNHEY and SMNVEV (reference sequence). Trimming took off 5 bases at V and 2 bases at J, with 13 bases between the two ends. The CDR3 covers 14 residues. DNA for the CDR3: TGTGCCAGCAGTCCCAGGGAAGGCGCCTACGAGCAGTACTTC. It translates to CASSPREGAYEQYF.

The chain carries TRBV13 and TRBJ2-7, with 10 bases fitting TRBD2. V shed 2 bases and J 4 bases; nucleotides not matched to a gene: 14. The germline V gene encodes CDR1 PRHDT and CDR2 FYEKMQ (reference sequence). The CDR3 runs 18 residues. The CDR3 reads CASSLLAGVEEIRYEQYF. DNA of the CDR3: TGTGCCAGCAGCTTACTAGCGGGAGTCGAGGAGATCAGATACGAGCAGTACTTC.

J is TRBJ1-2 and V is TRBV6-5; perhaps TRBD1 as D (6 bases). Germline V gene sequence: CDR1 MNHEY, CDR2 SVGAGI. The V and J ends lost 4 bases and 3 bases respectively, with 18 bases between them. This CDR3 contains 16 residues. The DNA for the CDR3 is TGTGCCAGCAGTTCTTACCGTAGGACAGATTACTATGGCTACACCTTC. Translated, it gives CASSSYRRTDYYGYTF.

This chain uses TRBV27 with TRBJ2-3; 7 nucleotides align to TRBD2. Per germline, CDR1 MNHEY and CDR2 SMNVEV (reference sequence). The CDR3 is 15 amino acids. V shed 6 bases and J 2 bases; nucleotides not matched to a gene: 8. CDR3 sequence reads: CASRIRLASTDTQYF. The CDR3 DNA sequence: TGTGCCAGCAGGATTAGACTAGCCTCCACAGATACGCAGTATTTT.

V is TRBV7-9 and J is TRBJ2-3; possible D gene TRBD1, 5 bases. Germline V gene lookup returns CDR1 SEHNR and CDR2 FQNEAQ (reference sequence). V dropped 1 base and J dropped 6 bases, with 14 bases sitting between them. The CDR3 is made up of 15 amino acids. CDR3 sequence: CASSLGLAGMDTQYF. CDR3 nucleotide sequence: TGTGCCAGCAGCTTAGGTTTAGCAGGGATGGATACGCAGTATTTT.

This clone was recorded a few times. The rearrangement links TRBV13 to TRBJ2-7, with a weak D call TRBD1 (6 bases). Trimming pared 5 bases from V and 1 base from J, leaving 18 bases between. Germline CDR1 PRHDT, CDR2 FYEKMQ (reference sequence). This CDR3 spans 16 amino acids. The CDR3 here is CASSHWGTKRSYEQYF. CDR3 DNA: TGTGCCAGCAGCCACTGGGGGACAAAGAGGTCCTACGAGCAGTACTTC.

The chain uses TRBV30 and TRBJ2-7; the D gene is possibly TRBD2 (6 bases). Germline V gene lookup returns CDR1 GTSNPN and CDR2 SVGIG (reference sequence). The CDR3 covers 14 residues. The ends were cut back, 3 bases at V and 3 bases at J, with 15 bases in the middle. Here the CDR3 reads CAWRSRGTLYEQYF. For the CDR3, the DNA is TGTGCCTGGAGGTCCCGGGGGACGCTCTACGAGCAGTACTTC.

J is TRBJ2-2 and V is TRBV5-1; D perhaps matches TRBD1 (5 bases). CDR3 length equals 15 residues. Germline V lookup: CDR1 SGHRS, CDR2 YFSETQ. The V end lost 0 bases, the J end lost 5 bases, and 11 bases lay between the germline ends. This CDR3 is CASSLGTRATGELFF. In nucleotides, the CDR3 is TGCGCCAGCAGCTTGGGGACAAGGGCAACCGGGGAGCTGTTTTTT.

This clone was seen a few times. This chain joins TRBV5-1 and TRBJ1-2; 7 nucleotides align to TRBD1. Trimming removed 3 bases from V and 8 bases from J; junction bases left unmatched: 7. Germline CDR1 SGHRS, CDR2 YFSETQ. The CDR3 has 13 amino acids. CDR3: CASSWGTDNGYTF. As DNA, the CDR3 is TGCGCCAGCAGCTGGGGGACAGATAACGGCTACACCTTC.

The chain recombines TRBV9 with TRBJ1-2, with a weak D call TRBD1 (6 bases). Germline CDR1 and CDR2: SGDLS and YYNGEE. This CDR3 spans 18 amino acids. The ends were cut back, 0 bases at V and 4 bases at J, with 22 bases in the middle. The CDR3 DNA reads as TGTGCCAGCAGCGTAGAGGGGGTGGTTGGGAGGGGTCGCTATGGCTACACCTTC. This translates into CASSVEGVVGRGRYGYTF.

This sequence joins TRBV4-3 and TRBJ1-4; TRBD1 matches 9 bases. In germline, CDR1 is LGHNA, CDR2 YSLEER. V gave up 0 bases and J gave up 4 bases; unmatched junction bases: 0. This CDR3 comprises 15 residues. DNA for the CDR3: TGCGCCAGCAGCCAAGAGGACAGGGGTAATGAAAAACTGTTTTTT. This gives the protein CASSQEDRGNEKLFF.

The chain joins TRBV6-1 to TRBJ2-3; D possibly corresponds to TRBD2 (5 bases). Trimming pared 2 bases from V and 0 bases from J, leaving 9 bases between. Per the germline V gene, CDR1 is MNHNS and CDR2 is SASEGT. The CDR3 contains 15 residues. This CDR3 is CASSERLSSTDTQYF. CDR3 DNA sequence: TGTGCCAGCAGTGAACGACTATCAAGCACAGATACGCAGTATTTT.

The chain employs TRBV11-2 and TRBJ1-6; D is perhaps TRBD1 (5 bases). Trimming cost V 5 bases and J 10 bases, with 15 bases left between them. The germline V gene encodes CDR1 SGHAT and CDR2 FQNNGV. CDR3 length: 14 amino acids. This chain's CDR3 is CASSAGPGDSPLHF. The CDR3 nucleotides are TGTGCCAGCAGCGCGGGACCGGGGGACTCACCCCTCCACTTT.

This clone was seen more than once but under ten times. The V and J genes are TRBV7-2 and TRBJ1-2; a weak D match, TRBD1 (5 bases). Germline V gene data show CDR1 as SGHTA and CDR2 as FQGNSA. The CDR3 is 15 residues long. Deletions cut 4 bases from V and 5 bases from J, with 17 bases between. CDR3 residues: CASSSSGSRRYGYTF. In DNA, the CDR3 is TGTGCCAGCAGCTCCTCAGGGTCCCGTCGGTATGGCTACACCTTC.

The V gene is TRBV30, the J gene TRBJ2-7, with 14 bases that match TRBD2. Germline V gene data show CDR1 as GTSNPN and CDR2 as SVGIG (reference sequence). The CDR3 runs to 15 residues. V lost 3 bases and J lost 6; bases outside the gene matches: 7. CDR3 residues: CAWSPGLAGGGEQYF. The CDR3 coding sequence is TGTGCCTGGAGCCCTGGACTAGCGGGAGGTGGCGAGCAGTACTTC.

V usage is TRBV27 and J usage is TRBJ2-5; 8 bases are shared with TRBD2. Germline lookup yields CDR1 MNHEY and CDR2 SMNVEV (reference sequence). This CDR3 spans 13 amino acids. V trimming: 4 bases; J trimming: 11 bases; junction bases outside the gene matches: 9. Here the CDR3 reads CASSSVPGGEQYF. CDR3 in DNA: TGTGCCAGCAGTTCTGTGCCGGGGGGGGAGCAGTACTTC.

The chain links TRBV18 to TRBJ1-5; 8 bases align to TRBD1. Germline V gene lookup returns CDR1 KGHSH and CDR2 LQKENI. The CDR3 covers 15 residues. With V trimmed by 6 bases and J by 1 base, 5 bases remained unmatched. The CDR3 spells CASSSGQGSNQPQHF. The CDR3 DNA sequence: TGTGCCAGCTCCTCCGGACAGGGAAGCAATCAGCCCCAGCATTTT.

The V and J genes are TRBV7-9 and TRBJ2-5, with TRBD1 matching over 8 bases. The CDR3 totals 14 residues. V lost 2 bases and J lost 5; bases outside the gene matches: 4. Germline CDR1 and CDR2: SEHNR and FQNEAQ (reference sequence). This chain's CDR3 is CASSLLGDRETQYF. Here the CDR3 DNA reads TGTGCCAGCAGCTTACTAGGGGACAGGGAGACCCAGTACTTC.

The CDR3 is CASSLGVGTSGTQETQYF. The CDR3 DNA sequence: TGTGCCAGCAGCTTAGGGGTGGGGACTAGCGGGACCCAAGAGACCCAGTACTTC. The rearrangement links TRBV7-6 to TRBJ2-5, with TRBD2 identical over 13 bases. This CDR3 is 18 amino acids long. V lost 1 base, J lost 1 base, and 6 bases stayed unmatched. Germline V CDR1 and CDR2: SGHVS, FNYEAQ.

The CDR3 DNA is TGTGCCAGCAGCCAAGACCGTCCGCTATACAATGAGCAGTTCTTC. Translating gives CASSQDRPLYNEQFF. The chain couples TRBV4-2 to TRBJ2-1; D gene uncertain. The CDR3 runs 15 residues. The germline gives CDR1 LGHNA, CDR2 YNFKEQ. Trimming cost V 0 bases and J 4 bases, with 10 bases left between them.

This rearrangement joins TRBV6-1 to TRBJ2-5; 11 positions match TRBD2. The germline gives CDR1 MNHNS, CDR2 SASEGT. CDR3 length: 13 residues. The J segment lost 3 bases and the V segment lost 10 bases, leaving 4 bases of the junction unmatched. The CDR3 coding sequence is TGTGCCATCAGACTAGCGGGGAAAGAGACCCAGTACTTC. As protein: CAIRLAGKETQYF.

This clone has a handful of counts. Here the CDR3 DNA reads TGTGCCAGCAGCTTGGTCGGGGAGGCCTACGAGCAGTACTTC. This codes for CASSLVGEAYEQYF. The chain recombines TRBV5-4 with TRBJ2-7; D possibly corresponds to TRBD2 (6 bases). The CDR3 has 14 amino acids. V was clipped by 0 bases and J by 2 bases, with 9 bases between them. The germline V gene encodes CDR1 SGHNT and CDR2 YYREEE (reference sequence). The full variable domain, in which reference TRBV5-4 and TRBJ2-7 provide the parts outside the CDR3, is ETGVTQSPTHLIKTRGQQVTLRCSSQSGHNTVSWYQQALGQGPQFIFQYYREEENGRGNFPPRFSGLQFPNYSSELNVNALELDDSALYLCASSLVGEAYEQYFGPGTRLTVT.

This chain uses TRBV10-1 with TRBJ2-4; 11 positions agree with TRBD2. The V and J ends lost 10 bases and 0 bases, in that order; junction bases with no gene match: 8. The CDR3 consists of 16 residues. Germline V lookup: CDR1 WNHNN, CDR2 SYGVQD (reference sequence). CDR3 residues: CATTSGSDVAKNIQYF. The DNA for the CDR3 is TGCGCCACCACTAGCGGGAGCGATGTAGCCAAAAACATTCAGTACTTC.

This chain joins TRBV28 and TRBJ2-6, with a weak D call TRBD2 (5 bases). The CDR3 consists of 15 residues. Trimming cost V 6 bases and J 0 bases, with 9 bases left between them. Germline loops: CDR1 MDHEN, CDR2 SYDVKM. As DNA, the CDR3 is TGTGCCAGCAGCATGGCGGGCTCTGGGGCCAACGTCCTGACTTTC. Its translation is CASSMAGSGANVLTF.